These 9 T cell receptor beta chains were sequenced from one sample in a study of shared clonotypes between healthy human individuals. TCRdb's copy holds only in-frame clones and misses some; the assay was immunoSEQ multiplex PCR. This table has 450,000 to 500,000 clones, 65% to 85% appearing once. The sequenced sample was PBMCs. These receptors all stem from a woman aged 40 to 50 in good health. Some clones in this sample may be carry-over from other donors' samples.

The chain combines TRBV28 with TRBJ2-5; D could derive from TRBD1 or TRBD2 (5 bases each). Trimming pared 4 bases from V and 7 bases from J, leaving 10 bases between. This CDR3 spans 12 amino acids. The V gene's germline CDR1 is MDHEN and CDR2 SYDVKM. The DNA of the CDR3 is TGTGCCAGCAGTTGGGACCCTGGGACCCAGTACTTC. It is translated as CASSWDPGTQYF.

The genes are TRBV4-2 and TRBJ2-7, with D perhaps TRBD2 (5 bases). V lost 1 base, J lost 4 bases, and 11 bases lay in between. Looked up from germline, CDR1 is LGHNA and CDR2 is YNFKEQ. The CDR3 is 14 residues long. CDR3 residues: CASSQVGTGYEQYF. CDR3 nucleotides: TGTGCCAGCAGCCAAGTAGGTACGGGGTACGAGCAGTACTTC.

This chain uses TRBV19 with TRBJ1-2, with unresolved D. This CDR3 is 14 amino acids long. Germline CDR1 and CDR2: LNHDA and SQIVND (reference sequence). The V end lost 3 bases, the J end lost 4 bases, and 12 bases lay between the germline ends. The CDR3, as DNA: TGTGCCAGTAGTATCGCCGCCTCATCCTATGGCTACACCTTC. Translation: CASSIAASSYGYTF. The entire variable domain, with the rest obtained from reference TRBV19 and TRBJ1-2, is as follows: DGGITQSPKYLFRKEGQNVTLSCEQNLNHDAMYWYRQDPGQGLRLIYYSQIVNDFQKGDIAEGYSVSREKKESFPLTVTSAQKNPTAFYLCASSIAASSYGYTFGSGTRLTVV.

This sequence joins TRBV5-4 and TRBJ2-7, with 9 bases aligning to TRBD2. This CDR3 region has 16 residues. With V trimmed by 1 base and J by 0 bases, 5 bases remained unmatched. The germline CDR1 and CDR2 sequences are SGHNT and YYREEE (reference sequence). CDR3 coding DNA: TGTGCCAGCAGCTTGCTGGCGGGAGGGAGCTCCTACGAGCAGTACTTC. Translation: CASSLLAGGSSYEQYF.

The genes are TRBV10-1 and TRBJ1-5; D is unresolved. Germline loops: CDR1 WNHNN, CDR2 SYGVQD (reference sequence). There are 15 residues in the CDR3. Trimming took 8 bases from V and 0 from J, leaving 14 bases between them. The CDR3 loop is CASAPLGYSNQPQHF. CDR3 bases: TGCGCCAGCGCACCGTTGGGTTATAGCAATCAGCCCCAGCATTTT.

The chain carries TRBV7-2 and TRBJ2-1; 11 bases match TRBD1. Germline V CDR1 and CDR2: SGHTA, FQGNSA. Trimming cost V 4 bases and J 8 bases; bases outside gene matches: 7. The CDR3 is 15 amino acids. The CDR3 loop reads CASSSWDRGIDEQFF. Here the CDR3 DNA reads TGTGCCAGCAGCTCGTGGGACAGGGGGATCGATGAGCAGTTCTTC.

The rearrangement joins TRBV19 to TRBJ2-1, with a tentative D call TRBD2 (6 bases). The V gene's germline CDR1 is LNHDA and CDR2 SQIVND (reference sequence). The CDR3 is 13 residues long. V was shortened by 2 bases and J by 8 bases, with 10 bases between the two germline ends. The CDR3 reads CASSIQGLHEQFF. CDR3 in DNA: TGTGCCAGTAGTATACAAGGACTACATGAGCAGTTCTTC. Looking up the rest from reference TRBV19 and TRBJ2-1 gives the full variable domain: DGGITQSPKYLFRKEGQNVTLSCEQNLNHDAMYWYRQDPGQGLRLIYYSQIVNDFQKGDIAEGYSVSREKKESFPLTVTSAQKNPTAFYLCASSIQGLHEQFFGPGTRLTVL.

This chain links TRBV10-2 with TRBJ2-3; 10 bases map to TRBD2. The CDR3 loop spans 15 amino acids. The germline V gene encodes CDR1 WSHSY and CDR2 SAAADI. V gave up 10 bases and J gave up 1 base; unmatched junction bases: 8. CDR3 nucleotide sequence: TGCGCCACCTTGGGGCTAGCGGGAGGCACAGATACGCAGTATTTT. Protein: CATLGLAGGTDTQYF.

Comments on this clone: This clone may be a read error of a much larger clone one base away. The sample has other DNA sequences that encode this CDR3 too. The rearrangement joins TRBV5-4 to TRBJ1-4; 8 positions agree with TRBD1. Germline-derived CDR1 and CDR2 are SGHNT and YYREEE (reference sequence). The CDR3 is 16 residues long. V trimming: 4 bases; J trimming: 6 bases; junction bases outside the gene matches: 11. The CDR3, as DNA: TGTGCCAGCAGCGACAGACAGGGGCTGGGGGATGAAAAACTGTTTTTT. It translates to CASSDRQGLGDEKLFF. Together with reference TRBV5-4 and TRBJ1-4, the CDR3 gives the full variable domain: ETGVTQSPTHLIKTRGQQVTLRCSSQSGHNTVSWYQQALGQGPQFIFQYYREEENGRGNFPPRFSGLQFPNYSSELNVNALELDDSALYLCASSDRQGLGDEKLFFGSGTQLSVL.